These 27 T cell receptor beta chains share one sample of origin, sequenced in a study of shared clonotypes between healthy human individuals (TCRdb year 2020). CD8 naive samples were CD45RO-negative cells positively selected for CCR7, giving a CD45RA+CCR7+ population that excluded TemRA cells. Libraries came from the immunoSEQ multiplex PCR assay. TCRdb limited this immuneACCESS table to in-frame rearrangements with V and J called. A share of clones is missing; checked studies link under half to unresolved V genes, and the rest is unexplained. The sample table holds about 680,000 clones, of which approximately 90% were seen once. The ten largest clones take up 24% of the sample. The sequencing sample was made of naive CD8+ T cells sorted from blood. In light of the paper, this sample's cell subset or site label describes: CD45RA+CCR7+. These receptors were obtained from a man aged 25 to 40 in good health.

The chain recombines TRBV7-9 with TRBJ2-2, with 7 bases fitting TRBD2. The CDR3 totals 18 residues. Germline CDR1 reads SEHNR; CDR2 reads FQNEAQ (reference sequence). The V segment lost 5 bases and the J segment 8 bases; nucleotides outside the gene matches: 20. The CDR3 DNA reads TGTGCCAGCAGCGCGCGACTAGCAGGCTTCAAGAGCCGAGGGGAGCTGTTTTTT. This sequence encodes CASSARLAGFKSRGELFF.

J is TRBJ2-7 and V is TRBV5-8; weak D call: TRBD2 (6 bases). V lost 1 base to trimming and J lost 4 bases, with 12 bases between them. The CDR3 has 14 amino acids. The V gene's germline CDR1 is SGHTS and CDR2 YDEGEE. DNA for the CDR3: TGTGCCAGCAGCTTGACGGGAGTAGGATACGAGCAGTACTTC. Amino acid sequence: CASSLTGVGYEQYF.

The CDR3 reads CAWSTGQGGNQPQHF. The CDR3 DNA follows: TGTGCCTGGAGTACTGGACAGGGCGGCAATCAGCCCCAGCATTTT. The chain combines TRBV30 with TRBJ1-5, with TRBD1 identical over 8 bases. In germline, CDR1 is GTSNPN, CDR2 SVGIG (reference sequence). The V segment lost 2 bases and the J segment 2 bases; nucleotides outside the gene matches: 5. CDR3 size: 15 residues. The variable domain in full, completed from reference TRBV30 and TRBJ1-5, reads SQTIHQWPATLVQPVGSPLSLECTVEGTSNPNLYWYRQAAGRGLQLLFYSVGIGQISSEVPQNLSASRPQDRQFILSSKKLLLSDSGFYLCAWSTGQGGNQPQHFGDGTRLSIL.

This clone was counted a single time. The chain couples TRBV6-6 to TRBJ2-7; 9 bases map to TRBD1. This CDR3 has 15 residues. Per the germline V gene, CDR1 is MNHNY and CDR2 is SVGAGI (reference sequence). Unmatched junction bases numbered 2, after V lost 0 bases and J lost 2 bases. The CDR3 loop reads CASSYSGDRAYEQYF. The CDR3 DNA reads TGTGCCAGCAGTTACTCCGGGGACAGGGCCTACGAGCAGTACTTC.

This clone was recorded a few times. The J gene is TRBJ2-5, the V gene TRBV29-1, with TRBD1 identical over 10 bases. The CDR3 contains 17 residues. Trimming took 3 bases from V and 1 from J; bases not matched to a gene: 11. Per the germline V gene, CDR1 is SQVTM and CDR2 is ANQGSEA. CDR3 sequence: CSVDGTGELRGQETQYF. The CDR3 coding sequence is TGCAGCGTTGATGGGACAGGGGAGTTAAGAGGCCAAGAGACCCAGTACTTC.

This chain uses TRBV14 with TRBJ2-5; unclear D gene. Trimming cost V 2 bases and J 0 bases, with 10 bases left between them. The CDR3 totals 15 residues. Per germline, CDR1 SGHDN and CDR2 FVKESK. CDR3 amino acids: CASSQLGNDQETQYF. The CDR3, as DNA: TGTGCCAGCAGCCAATTGGGAAACGACCAAGAGACCCAGTACTTC.

The V and J genes are TRBV6-1 and TRBJ2-7; no reliable D call. Germline lookup yields CDR1 MNHNS and CDR2 SASEGT. The CDR3 sequence is 15 residues long. The V end lost 2 bases, the J end lost 3 bases, and 14 bases lay between the germline ends. The CDR3 loop is CASSENLGLFYEQYF. The DNA of the CDR3 is TGTGCCAGCAGTGAAAACCTCGGTCTATTCTACGAGCAGTACTTC.

The chain links TRBV15 to TRBJ1-2; 10 bases line up with TRBD1. CDR3 length: 16 residues. V shed 0 bases and J 4 bases; nucleotides not matched to a gene: 5. Germline V gene data show CDR1 as LNHNV and CDR2 as YYDKDF (reference sequence). The chain's CDR3 is CATSRDLGDRGYGYTF. CDR3 DNA sequence: TGTGCCACCAGCAGAGATCTTGGGGACAGGGGCTATGGCTACACCTTC.

On this clone itself: Other DNA sequences in the same sample also yield this CDR3. The chain recombines TRBV9 with TRBJ2-3, with no clear D. Germline-derived CDR1 and CDR2 are SGDLS and YYNGEE. The CDR3 covers 14 residues. Trimming pared 0 bases from V and 2 bases from J, leaving 7 bases between. CDR3 sequence reads: CASSVGGDTDTQYF. CDR3 bases: TGTGCCAGCAGCGTAGGTGGTGACACAGATACGCAGTATTTT.

The rearrangement uses TRBV6-1 and TRBJ1-2; TRBD1 might be the D (5 bases). The CDR3 extends over 15 amino acids. Trimming pared 4 bases from V and 0 bases from J, leaving 12 bases between. Germline values: CDR1 MNHNS, CDR2 SASEGT. CDR3 in amino acids: CASSVWQGANYGYTF. DNA for the CDR3: TGTGCCAGCAGTGTTTGGCAGGGCGCTAACTATGGCTACACCTTC.

The rearrangement joins TRBV6-6 to TRBJ2-1, with D perhaps matching TRBD2 (6 bases). This CDR3 has 15 residues. The germline CDR1 and CDR2 sequences are MNHNY and SVGAGI (reference sequence). Trimming took off 8 bases at V and 6 bases at J, with 20 bases between the two ends. CDR3 sequence: CASDPSTSEGNEQFF. The CDR3 bases are TGTGCCAGCGACCCCTCGACTAGTGAGGGCAATGAGCAGTTCTTC.

This clone came up once. J is TRBJ1-2 and V is TRBV13; 7 bases line up with TRBD1. The ends lost 4 bases at V and 2 bases at J; junction bases unmatched: 13. The germline V gene encodes CDR1 PRHDT and CDR2 FYEKMQ (reference sequence). This CDR3 comprises 17 residues. CDR3 protein: CASSSREGNRGNYGYTF. CDR3 coding DNA: TGTGCCAGCAGCTCCCGAGAAGGGAACAGGGGAAACTATGGCTACACCTTC.

Remarks on this clone: Other DNA sequences in this specimen translate into the identical CDR3. V usage is TRBV27 and J usage is TRBJ2-2; D not certain. V lost 3 bases and J lost 6, with 5 bases in between. Germline CDR1 reads MNHEY; CDR2 reads SMNVEV (reference sequence). This CDR3 is 12 amino acids long. The CDR3 loop is CASSFGPGELFF. The CDR3 nucleotides read TGTGCCAGCAGTTTTGGACCCGGGGAGCTGTTTTTT.

This sequence joins TRBV27 and TRBJ2-3; 10 bases are a match to TRBD1. This CDR3 is 18 amino acids long. With V trimmed by 2 bases and J by 4 bases, 12 bases remained unmatched. The germline gives CDR1 MNHEY, CDR2 SMNVEV (reference sequence). CDR3 in DNA: TGTGCCAGCAGTTTACTGGAAGCCGGGACAGGGGCCGCAGATACGCAGTATTTT. Translation gives CASSLLEAGTGAADTQYF.

This clone has only one observation. V and J are TRBV7-2 and TRBJ2-3, with 10 bases fitting TRBD1. CDR1 and CDR2 (germline): SGHTA, FQGNSA. The CDR3 sequence is 18 residues long. J was trimmed by 6 bases and V by 2 bases; bases with no gene match: 14. CDR3 sequence (DNA): TGTGCCAGCAGCTTAATGGGAAAGACAGGGGGCCGCGCCGATACGCAGTATTTT. Translating it yields CASSLMGKTGGRADTQYF.

The CDR3 loop is CASSTPGGVIRNGELFF. For the CDR3, the DNA is TGTGCCAGCAGCACCCCAGGGGGAGTAATTCGTAACGGGGAGCTGTTTTTT. The chain recombines TRBV7-9 with TRBJ2-2; 7 bases fit TRBD1. This CDR3 comprises 17 residues. CDR1 and CDR2 from the germline V gene are SEHNR and FQNEAQ (reference sequence). Trimming took 5 bases from V and 7 from J; bases not matched to a gene: 16.

The V call is TRBV29-1, the J call TRBJ2-1, with 10 bases aligning to TRBD2. The CDR3 contains 16 residues. Germline V gene lookup returns CDR1 SQVTM and CDR2 ANQGSEA. The ends lost 3 bases at V and 6 bases at J; junction bases unmatched: 11. The CDR3 region is CSVEPPGTSVGNEQFF. The CDR3 bases are TGCAGCGTTGAGCCCCCCGGGACTAGCGTCGGCAATGAGCAGTTCTTC.

The J gene is TRBJ2-3, the V gene TRBV5-5; D unclear. The germline CDR1 and CDR2 sequences are SGHKS and YYEKEE (reference sequence). V was trimmed by 6 bases and J by 2 bases, leaving 10 bases between them. The CDR3 sequence is 13 residues long. The CDR3 sequence is CASISTNTDTQYF. As DNA, the CDR3 is TGTGCCAGCATTTCAACGAACACAGATACGCAGTATTTT.

V and J are TRBV9 and TRBJ2-3; the match to TRBD1 covers 12 bases. After removal of 0 bases from V and 6 bases from J, the junction contained 8 bases not matched to a gene. The CDR3 totals 17 residues. Germline CDR1 is SGDLS and CDR2 is YYNGEE. The CDR3 sequence: CASSVEGTGGRRDTQYF. CDR3 coding DNA: TGTGCCAGCAGCGTAGAGGGGACAGGGGGCAGACGGGATACGCAGTATTTT.

The rearrangement joins TRBV11-3 to TRBJ2-1; D not certain. V was pared by 0 bases and J by 5 bases, with 20 bases between. The CDR3 has 18 residues. CDR1 is SGHNT, CDR2 YENEEA, per germline. DNA of the CDR3: TGTGCCAGCAGCTTAGATTCCTCAGGCCCTCCCGTAGACAATGAGCAGTTCTTC. This sequence encodes CASSLDSSGPPVDNEQFF.

This clone has a single count. This sequence joins TRBV7-8 and TRBJ2-7, with D unresolved. The germline CDR1 and CDR2 sequences are SGHVS and FQNEAQ. The CDR3 is 13 amino acids. The V end was cut by 1 base, the J end by 3 bases, with 7 bases between. CDR3 amino acids: CASSLGPDYEQYF. CDR3 bases: TGTGCCAGCAGCTTAGGCCCTGACTACGAGCAGTACTTC.

The chain is built from TRBV27 and TRBJ2-1; D is possibly TRBD1 or TRBD2 (5 bases each). Per germline, CDR1 MNHEY and CDR2 SMNVEV (reference sequence). Between the trimmed V and J ends, which lost 3 bases and 9 bases, there was a span of 12 bases. The CDR3 contains 13 residues. The CDR3 bases are TGTGCCAGCAGTTTGGGACCCCTCGGTGAGCAGTTCTTC. This translates into CASSLGPLGEQFF.

This clone was recorded a few times. The chain combines TRBV7-9 with TRBJ1-2, with D uncertain. The CDR3 length is 12 residues. The V gene's germline CDR1 is SEHNR and CDR2 FQNEAQ (reference sequence). The ends were cut back, 2 bases at V and 6 bases at J, with 7 bases in the middle. The CDR3 DNA reads as TGTGCCAGCAGCTTACAGGAGAATGGCTACACCTTC. It codes for CASSLQENGYTF.

The rearrangement joins TRBV28 to TRBJ2-2; 8 bases map to TRBD2. The CDR3 has 16 residues. Germline loops: CDR1 MDHEN, CDR2 SYDVKM. J gave up 4 bases and V 7 bases, and 11 bases lay outside the gene matches. The CDR3 DNA reads TGTGCCAGCAAGTTAAGATTGAGCGGGAGCACCGGGGAGCTGTTTTTT. Protein: CASKLRLSGSTGELFF.

The chain couples TRBV6-5 to TRBJ2-1; D is possibly TRBD2 (5 bases). V lost 3 bases to trimming and J lost 7 bases, with 7 bases between them. The CDR3 is 12 amino acids. The germline V gene has CDR1 MNHEY and CDR2 SVGAGI. The CDR3 DNA reads as TGTGCCAGCAGTTATGGGGAGAATGAGCAGTTCTTC. Encoded protein: CASSYGENEQFF.

The chain joins TRBV9 to TRBJ2-5, with 7 bases lining up with TRBD2. Trimming at V came to 0 bases and at J to 2 bases, leaving 7 bases not matched to a gene. The CDR3 extends over 16 amino acids. CDR1 and CDR2 from the germline V gene are SGDLS and YYNGEE. The CDR3 sequence is CASSVGSGLSQETQYF. The CDR3 DNA reads as TGTGCCAGCAGCGTAGGGTCGGGACTAAGTCAAGAGACCCAGTACTTC.

The CDR3 nucleotides read TGTGCCAGCTCACCCCGGACAAGCCTAGACACAGATACGCAGTATTTT. Protein: CASSPRTSLDTDTQYF. This chain uses TRBV18 with TRBJ2-3, with a tentative D call TRBD1 (5 bases). This CDR3 has 16 amino acids. CDR1 KGHSH and CDR2 LQKENI come from the germline V gene. V lost 3 bases, J lost 2 bases, and 15 bases lay in between.